These T cell receptor beta chains were read from a single sample in a study of graft-versus-host responses after intestinal transplantation. What these receptors recognize is not known. Sequencing used immunoSEQ multiplex PCR; TCRdb keeps in-frame clones, though not all of them. The table lists over 100,000 clones, roughly 95% of them singletons. The input for sequencing was unstimulated CD8+ T cells sorted from spleen or lymph node cells, taken before intestinal transplant. The receptors here all came from a human donor who received an intestinal transplant. The CDR3 runs from the conserved cysteine through the conserved F or W. Each record gives: J gene, D gene, clone size, V gene, CDR3 DNA, CDR3 protein. The D gene is left open where the match is weak. A clone size is listed for some rows: how often the clone was seen (once, few, many), or a class if it is expanded.

j_call: TRBJ2-1
d_call: TRBD2
clone_size: NA
v_call: TRBV25-1
cdr3_nt: TGTGCCAGCAGTGGGGGACTAGCAAGCAATGAGCAGTTCTTC
cdr3_aa: CASSGGLASNEQFF

j_call: TRBJ2-7
d_call: NA
clone_size: NA
v_call: TRBV19
cdr3_nt: TGTGCCAGTAGTATCCCCGGGGCCGAGCAGTACTTC
cdr3_aa: CASSIPGAEQYF

j_call: TRBJ2-3
d_call: NA
clone_size: once
v_call: TRBV29-1
cdr3_nt: TGCAGCGTTGACGGACGGGGCGGCACAGATACGCAGTATTTT
cdr3_aa: CSVDGRGGTDTQYF

j_call: TRBJ1-1
d_call: NA
clone_size: NA
v_call: TRBV4-3
cdr3_nt: TGCGCCAGCAGCCAAGATAAAAGGGAGATGAACACTGAAGCTTTCTTT
cdr3_aa: CASSQDKREMNTEAFF

j_call: TRBJ2-7
d_call: TRBD2
clone_size: NA
v_call: TRBV9
cdr3_nt: TGTGCCAGCAGCGTAGGAGGGGAGGGAGTCGAGCAGTACTTC
cdr3_aa: CASSVGGEGVEQYF

j_call: TRBJ2-1
d_call: TRBD2
clone_size: NA
v_call: TRBV28
cdr3_nt: TGTGCCAGCAGTTATACCCCTAGCGGGGAACGCTACAATGAGCAGTTCTTC
cdr3_aa: CASSYTPSGERYNEQFF

j_call: TRBJ2-1
d_call: NA
clone_size: NA
v_call: TRBV7-9
cdr3_nt: TGTGCCAGCAGCTTAGTCCAGGGGCCGGGGGATGAGCAGTTCTTC
cdr3_aa: CASSLVQGPGDEQFF

j_call: TRBJ1-5
d_call: TRBD1
clone_size: once
v_call: TRBV28
cdr3_nt: TGTGCCAGCAGTCGTACAGGGGGAAGCAATCAGCCCCAGCATTTT
cdr3_aa: CASSRTGGSNQPQHF

j_call: TRBJ2-2
d_call: NA
clone_size: NA
v_call: TRBV28
cdr3_nt: TGTGCCAGCAGTTTATGGGGGGTGGGGAACACCGGGGAGCTGTTTTTT
cdr3_aa: CASSLWGVGNTGELFF

j_call: TRBJ2-2
d_call: TRBD2
clone_size: NA
v_call: TRBV19
cdr3_nt: TGTGCCAGTAGTATCCTGACTAGCGGGAGTAACACCGGGGAGCTGTTTTTT
cdr3_aa: CASSILTSGSNTGELFF

j_call: TRBJ2-7
d_call: NA
clone_size: NA
v_call: TRBV30
cdr3_nt: TGTGCCTGGAGTGTCGTGGGAGAGCAGTACTTC
cdr3_aa: CAWSVVGEQYF

j_call: TRBJ2-1
d_call: NA
clone_size: NA
v_call: TRBV6-1
cdr3_nt: TGTGCCAGCAGTGAAGGGTCGACAAACTACAATGAGCAGTTCTTC
cdr3_aa: CASSEGSTNYNEQFF

j_call: TRBJ1-5
d_call: TRBD1
clone_size: NA
v_call: TRBV2
cdr3_nt: TGTGCCAGCAGTTGGACAGGGGCTAGCAATCAGCCCCAGCATTTT
cdr3_aa: CASSWTGASNQPQHF

j_call: TRBJ2-1
d_call: NA
clone_size: NA
v_call: TRBV5-4
cdr3_nt: TGTGCCAGCAGCCCCCGCTCGGGCTGGGGTTCCTACAATGAGCAGTTCTTC
cdr3_aa: CASSPRSGWGSYNEQFF

j_call: TRBJ2-3
d_call: TRBD2
clone_size: NA
v_call: TRBV7-2
cdr3_nt: TGTGCCAGCATCGAGCTAGCGGGAGACGGTGGTACGCAGTATTTT
cdr3_aa: CASIELAGDGGTQYF

j_call: TRBJ2-1
d_call: NA
clone_size: NA
v_call: TRBV10-3
cdr3_nt: TGTGCCTCGGGAGTTACCCTCTACAATGAGCAGTTCTTC
cdr3_aa: CASGVTLYNEQFF

j_call: TRBJ2-7
d_call: NA
clone_size: NA
v_call: TRBV7-8
cdr3_nt: TGTGCCAGCAGCTTTAACGCCCACGGGGCTCAGGCCTACGAGCAGTACTTC
cdr3_aa: CASSFNAHGAQAYEQYF

j_call: TRBJ1-1
d_call: NA
clone_size: NA
v_call: TRBV21-1
cdr3_nt: TGTGCCAGCAGCAACACGACAGGGACCTCCCATCAGGGGAACACTGAAGCTTTCTTT
cdr3_aa: CASSNTTGTSHQGNTEAFF

j_call: TRBJ1-3
d_call: NA
clone_size: NA
v_call: TRBV2
cdr3_nt: TGTGCCAGCACTCCAACGGGGGACCTTCCCCTGGCCATATATTTT
cdr3_aa: CASTPTGDLPLAIYF

j_call: TRBJ1-5
d_call: NA
clone_size: NA
v_call: TRBV5-1
cdr3_nt: TGCGCCAGCAGCACGGACGGGGAAATCAATCAGCCCCAGCATTTT
cdr3_aa: CASSTDGEINQPQHF

j_call: TRBJ2-7
d_call: NA
clone_size: NA
v_call: TRBV28
cdr3_nt: TGTGCCAGCAGTTCCCTAGGACAGCCTAAGGACTACTACTACTACGAGCAGTACTTC
cdr3_aa: CASSSLGQPKDYYYYEQYF

j_call: TRBJ2-1
d_call: NA
clone_size: once
v_call: TRBV15
cdr3_nt: TGTGCCACCAGCAGAGCAGCCCTAGCGCCAAATCACAATGAGCAGTTCTTC
cdr3_aa: CATSRAALAPNHNEQFF

j_call: TRBJ2-7
d_call: NA
clone_size: NA
v_call: TRBV15
cdr3_nt: TGTGCCACCAGCAGAGATACCAGCGGAGTCCTTTACGAGCAGTACTTC
cdr3_aa: CATSRDTSGVLYEQYF

j_call: TRBJ2-7
d_call: NA
clone_size: NA
v_call: TRBV29-1
cdr3_nt: TGCAGCGTTGAAGAGGGCTCCTACGAGCAGTACTTC
cdr3_aa: CSVEEGSYEQYF

j_call: TRBJ2-7
d_call: TRBD2
clone_size: NA
v_call: TRBV4-3
cdr3_nt: TGCGCCAGCAGCCCGGGGACTAGCGGGAGCGTCCCCTCCTACGAGCAGTACTTC
cdr3_aa: CASSPGTSGSVPSYEQYF

j_call: TRBJ1-2
d_call: NA
clone_size: NA
v_call: TRBV16
cdr3_nt: TGTGCCAGCAGCCAACGGGCAGAAAACTATGGCTACACCTTC
cdr3_aa: CASSQRAENYGYTF

j_call: TRBJ2-1
d_call: TRBD2
clone_size: medium-sized
v_call: TRBV28
cdr3_nt: TGTGCCAGCAGTCTAGGGACTAGCGGGAGTAGCGATGAGCAGTTCTTC
cdr3_aa: CASSLGTSGSSDEQFF

j_call: TRBJ1-2
d_call: NA
clone_size: once
v_call: TRBV25-1
cdr3_nt: TGTGCCAGCAGTGGTCACCAACAGGGTGGGTACTATGGCTACACCTTC
cdr3_aa: CASSGHQQGGYYGYTF

j_call: TRBJ2-7
d_call: NA
clone_size: NA
v_call: TRBV7-6
cdr3_nt: TGTGCCAGCAGCTTAGGTCCTTCCCCCTCCTACGAGCAGTACTTC
cdr3_aa: CASSLGPSPSYEQYF

j_call: TRBJ2-3
d_call: NA
clone_size: NA
v_call: TRBV19
cdr3_nt: TGTGCCAGTAGTATTTCAGGTTCCTTCACAGATACGCAGTATTTT
cdr3_aa: CASSISGSFTDTQYF

j_call: TRBJ1-1
d_call: NA
clone_size: NA
v_call: TRBV6-5
cdr3_nt: TGTGCCAGCACCGAAGGGGGAAACACTGAAGCTTTCTTT
cdr3_aa: CASTEGGNTEAFF

j_call: TRBJ2-1
d_call: NA
clone_size: NA
v_call: TRBV2
cdr3_nt: TGTGCCAGCAGTGAAGCGGAAGGCGGGGCCTACAATGAGCAGTTCTTC
cdr3_aa: CASSEAEGGAYNEQFF

j_call: TRBJ2-5
d_call: TRBD1
clone_size: NA
v_call: TRBV11-2
cdr3_nt: TGTGCCAGCAGCTTAGGGACAGGGGGCGTGGAGACCCAGTACTTC
cdr3_aa: CASSLGTGGVETQYF

j_call: TRBJ2-1
d_call: NA
clone_size: NA
v_call: TRBV4-1
cdr3_nt: TGCGCCAGCAGCCAAGCCTCGGGTATGGAGTACAATGAGCAGTTCTTC
cdr3_aa: CASSQASGMEYNEQFF

j_call: TRBJ1-1
d_call: NA
clone_size: NA
v_call: TRBV5-1
cdr3_nt: TGCGCCAGCTCTCCTTGGGGGGCCCTTGAGTCAATGAGCACTGAAGCTTTCTTT
cdr3_aa: CASSPWGALESMSTEAFF

j_call: TRBJ2-3
d_call: TRBD2
clone_size: NA
v_call: TRBV6-4
cdr3_nt: TGTGCCAGCAGCCTAAAGCTAGCGGGAGAGGGAGATACGCAGTATTTT
cdr3_aa: CASSLKLAGEGDTQYF

j_call: TRBJ1-6
d_call: NA
clone_size: NA
v_call: TRBV6-1
cdr3_nt: TGTGCCAGCAACCCTTATAATTCACCCCTCCACTTT
cdr3_aa: CASNPYNSPLHF

j_call: TRBJ2-3
d_call: TRBD2
clone_size: NA
v_call: TRBV19
cdr3_nt: TGTGCCAGTAGTATGGTAGCGGGAGGCCTTAGCACAGATACGCAGTATTTT
cdr3_aa: CASSMVAGGLSTDTQYF

j_call: TRBJ2-1
d_call: TRBD2
clone_size: once
v_call: TRBV2
cdr3_nt: TGTGCCAGCACCCAAACCGGGACTAGCGGGATTACTGAGCAGTTCTTC
cdr3_aa: CASTQTGTSGITEQFF

j_call: TRBJ2-2
d_call: TRBD1
clone_size: once
v_call: TRBV7-3
cdr3_nt: TGTGCCAGCAGCTTATCGGGATACCGGGACAGGGACACCGGGGAGCTGTTTTTT
cdr3_aa: CASSLSGYRDRDTGELFF

j_call: TRBJ2-1
d_call: TRBD2
clone_size: NA
v_call: TRBV4-1
cdr3_nt: TGCGCCAGCAGCCAAGGGCCCCCCGGGACTAGCGCCAATGAGCAGTTCTTC
cdr3_aa: CASSQGPPGTSANEQFF

j_call: TRBJ2-2
d_call: NA
clone_size: NA
v_call: TRBV13
cdr3_nt: TGTGCCAGCAGCTTAGAAAGGTCTCCAAGTAGGGAGCTGTTTTTT
cdr3_aa: CASSLERSPSRELFF

j_call: TRBJ2-5
d_call: NA
clone_size: NA
v_call: TRBV19
cdr3_nt: TGTGCCAGTAGCTCTGTCCCGGACAGCGACTACCAAGAGACCCAGTACTTC
cdr3_aa: CASSSVPDSDYQETQYF

j_call: TRBJ2-3
d_call: NA
clone_size: once
v_call: TRBV4-1
cdr3_nt: TGCGCCAGCAGCCAAGTCGGGTCGCTTTCATTAGCAGATACGCAGTATTTT
cdr3_aa: CASSQVGSLSLADTQYF

j_call: TRBJ2-5
d_call: NA
clone_size: NA
v_call: TRBV6-1
cdr3_nt: TGTGCCAGCAGCGGTGGACTCACCGATGGAGAGACCCAGTACTTC
cdr3_aa: CASSGGLTDGETQYF

j_call: TRBJ2-2
d_call: NA
clone_size: NA
v_call: TRBV28
cdr3_nt: TGTGCCAGCAGTTGGGTAATCGGGGGTAACACCGGGGAGCTGTTTTTT
cdr3_aa: CASSWVIGGNTGELFF

j_call: TRBJ1-1
d_call: TRBD1
clone_size: once
v_call: TRBV4-3
cdr3_nt: TGCGCCAGCAGCCAAGATCTGACAGGGGGGAACACTGAAGCTTTCTTT
cdr3_aa: CASSQDLTGGNTEAFF

j_call: TRBJ2-7
d_call: TRBD1
clone_size: NA
v_call: TRBV9
cdr3_nt: TGTGCCAGCAGCGCAAGGGACAGGGTATTCAACGAGCAGTACTTC
cdr3_aa: CASSARDRVFNEQYF

j_call: TRBJ2-7
d_call: TRBD1
clone_size: NA
v_call: TRBV28
cdr3_nt: TGTGCCAGCAGTAGCGACAGGGGCCACACTTCCTACGAGCAGTACTTC
cdr3_aa: CASSSDRGHTSYEQYF

j_call: TRBJ2-7
d_call: NA
clone_size: few
v_call: TRBV27
cdr3_nt: TGTGCCAGCAGTTTATGGGGGGACTACGAGCAGTACTTC
cdr3_aa: CASSLWGDYEQYF

j_call: TRBJ2-7
d_call: TRBD2
clone_size: NA
v_call: TRBV7-9
cdr3_nt: TGTGCCAGCAGCGCTCGAGGTATACGGGGGGCCTACGAGCAGTACTTC
cdr3_aa: CASSARGIRGAYEQYF

j_call: TRBJ1-2
d_call: NA
clone_size: NA
v_call: TRBV6-6
cdr3_nt: TGTGCCAGCAGTTTAACAGGAAGGAGCTATGGCTACACCTTC
cdr3_aa: CASSLTGRSYGYTF

j_call: TRBJ2-7
d_call: TRBD1
clone_size: NA
v_call: TRBV7-8
cdr3_nt: TGTGCCAGCAGCTTACCCGGGACAGGGGGTTACGAGCAGTACTTC
cdr3_aa: CASSLPGTGGYEQYF

j_call: TRBJ2-5
d_call: NA
clone_size: NA
v_call: TRBV7-9
cdr3_nt: TGTGCCAGCAGACCGAGGGTCGAAGAGACCCAGTACTTC
cdr3_aa: CASRPRVEETQYF

j_call: TRBJ1-6
d_call: NA
clone_size: NA
v_call: TRBV7-9
cdr3_nt: TGTGCCAGCAGCTTATCGTCTAGCTCCTATAATTCACCCCTCCACTTT
cdr3_aa: CASSLSSSSYNSPLHF

j_call: TRBJ2-5
d_call: TRBD1
clone_size: NA
v_call: TRBV4-1
cdr3_nt: TGCGCCAGCAGCCCAGGGGGTTCGGAGACCCAGTACTTC
cdr3_aa: CASSPGGSETQYF